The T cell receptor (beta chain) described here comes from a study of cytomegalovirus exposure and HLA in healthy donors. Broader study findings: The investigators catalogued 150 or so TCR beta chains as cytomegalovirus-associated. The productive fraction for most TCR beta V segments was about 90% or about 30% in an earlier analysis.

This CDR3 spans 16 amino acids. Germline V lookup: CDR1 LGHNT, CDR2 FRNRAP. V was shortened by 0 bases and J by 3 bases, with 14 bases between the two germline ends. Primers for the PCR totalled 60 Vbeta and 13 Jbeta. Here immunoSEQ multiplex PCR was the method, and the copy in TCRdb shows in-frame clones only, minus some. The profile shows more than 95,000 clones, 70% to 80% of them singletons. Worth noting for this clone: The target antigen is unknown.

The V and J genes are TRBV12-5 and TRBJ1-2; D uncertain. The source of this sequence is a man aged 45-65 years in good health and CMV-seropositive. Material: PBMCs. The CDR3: CASGLVSGGLYYGYTF. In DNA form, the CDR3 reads TGTGCTAGTGGTTTGGTATCGGGAGGACTCTACTATGGCTACACCTTC.